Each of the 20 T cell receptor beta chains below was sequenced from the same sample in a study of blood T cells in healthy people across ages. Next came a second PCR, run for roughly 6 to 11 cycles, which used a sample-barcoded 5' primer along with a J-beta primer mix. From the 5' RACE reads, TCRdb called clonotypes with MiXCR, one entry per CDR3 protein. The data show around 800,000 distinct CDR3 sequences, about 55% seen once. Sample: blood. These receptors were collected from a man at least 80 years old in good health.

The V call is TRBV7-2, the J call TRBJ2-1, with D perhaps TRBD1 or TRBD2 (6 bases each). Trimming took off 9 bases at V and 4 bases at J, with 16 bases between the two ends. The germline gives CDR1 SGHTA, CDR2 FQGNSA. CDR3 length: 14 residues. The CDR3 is CASQGSGFYNEQFF. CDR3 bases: TGTGCCAGTCAGGGGAGCGGGTTTTACAATGAGCAGTTCTTC. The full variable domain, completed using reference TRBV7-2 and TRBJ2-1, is GAGVSQSPSNKVTEKGKDVELRCDPISGHTALYWYRQSLGQGLEFLIYFQGNSAPDKSGLPSDRFSAERTGGSVSTLTIQRTQQEDSAVYLCASQGSGFYNEQFFGPGTRLTVL.

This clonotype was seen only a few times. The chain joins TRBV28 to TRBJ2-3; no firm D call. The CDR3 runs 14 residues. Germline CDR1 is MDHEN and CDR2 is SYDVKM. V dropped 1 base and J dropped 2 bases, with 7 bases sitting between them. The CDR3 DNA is TGTGCCAGCAGTTTATTTGGCGACACAGATACGCAGTATTTT. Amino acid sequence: CASSLFGDTDTQYF.

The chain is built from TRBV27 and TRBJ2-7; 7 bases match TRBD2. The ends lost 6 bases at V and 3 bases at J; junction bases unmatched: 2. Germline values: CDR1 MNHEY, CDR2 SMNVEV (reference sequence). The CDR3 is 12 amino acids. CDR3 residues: CASRRESYEQYF. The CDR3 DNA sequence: TGTGCCAGCAGGCGGGAGAGCTACGAGCAGTACTTC.

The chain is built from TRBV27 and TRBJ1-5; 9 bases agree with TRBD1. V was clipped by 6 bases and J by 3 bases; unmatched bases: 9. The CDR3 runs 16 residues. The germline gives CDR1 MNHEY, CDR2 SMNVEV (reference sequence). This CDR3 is CASSRTGTGNNQPQHF. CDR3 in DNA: TGTGCCAGCAGCAGAACCGGGACAGGGAACAATCAGCCCCAGCATTTT.

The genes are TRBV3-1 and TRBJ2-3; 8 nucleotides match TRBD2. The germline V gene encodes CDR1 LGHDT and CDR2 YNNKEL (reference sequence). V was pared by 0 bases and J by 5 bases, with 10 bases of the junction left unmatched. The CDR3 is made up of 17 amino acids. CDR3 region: CASSQDVPGRAQDTQYF. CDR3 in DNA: TGTGCCAGCAGCCAAGACGTCCCCGGGAGGGCCCAAGATACGCAGTATTTT.

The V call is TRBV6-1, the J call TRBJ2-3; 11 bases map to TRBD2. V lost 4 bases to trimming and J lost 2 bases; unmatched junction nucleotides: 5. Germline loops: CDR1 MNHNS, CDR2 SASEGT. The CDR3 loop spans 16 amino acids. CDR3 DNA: TGTGCCAGCAGTGCCACTAGCGGGAGTGTCACAGATACGCAGTATTTT. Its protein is CASSATSGSVTDTQYF.

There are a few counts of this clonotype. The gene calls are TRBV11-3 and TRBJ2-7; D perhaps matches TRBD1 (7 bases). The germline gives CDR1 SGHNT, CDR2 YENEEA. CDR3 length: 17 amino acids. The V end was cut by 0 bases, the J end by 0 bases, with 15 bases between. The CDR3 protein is CASSLDARGDSSYEQYF. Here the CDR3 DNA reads TGTGCCAGCAGCTTAGACGCCAGGGGGGATAGCTCCTACGAGCAGTACTTC. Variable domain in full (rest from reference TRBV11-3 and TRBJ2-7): EAGVVQSPRYKIIEKKQPVAFWCNPISGHNTLYWYLQNLGQGPELLIRYENEEAVDDSQLPKDRFSAERLKGVDSTLKIQPAELGDSAVYLCASSLDARGDSSYEQYFGPGTRLTVT.

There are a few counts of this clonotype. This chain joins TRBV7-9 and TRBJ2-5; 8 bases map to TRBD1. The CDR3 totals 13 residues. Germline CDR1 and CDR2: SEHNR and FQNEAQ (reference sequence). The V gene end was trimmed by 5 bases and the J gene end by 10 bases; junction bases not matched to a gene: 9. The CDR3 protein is CASSPDRVDDQYF. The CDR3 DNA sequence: TGTGCCAGCAGCCCGGACAGGGTTGACGACCAGTACTTC.

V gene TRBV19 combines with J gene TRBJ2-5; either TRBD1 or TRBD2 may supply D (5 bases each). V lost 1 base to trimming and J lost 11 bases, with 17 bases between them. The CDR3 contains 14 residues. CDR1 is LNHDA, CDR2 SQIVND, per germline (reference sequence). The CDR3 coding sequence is TGTGCCAGTAGTATAGCCCTGGGACCCCGTGAGCAGTACTTC. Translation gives CASSIALGPREQYF.

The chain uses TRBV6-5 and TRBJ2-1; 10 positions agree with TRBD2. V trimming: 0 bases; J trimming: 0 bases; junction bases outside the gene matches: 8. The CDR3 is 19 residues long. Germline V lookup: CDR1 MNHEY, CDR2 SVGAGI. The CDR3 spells CASSYSTSSGGSSYNEQFF. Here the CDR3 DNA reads TGTGCCAGCAGTTACTCGACCTCTAGCGGGGGTAGCTCCTACAATGAGCAGTTCTTC.

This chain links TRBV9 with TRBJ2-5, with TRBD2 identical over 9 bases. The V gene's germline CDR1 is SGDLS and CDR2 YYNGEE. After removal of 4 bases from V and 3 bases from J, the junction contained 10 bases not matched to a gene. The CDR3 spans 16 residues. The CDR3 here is CASSLGAVAGEETQYF. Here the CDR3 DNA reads TGTGCCAGCAGCTTAGGTGCGGTAGCGGGAGAAGAGACCCAGTACTTC.

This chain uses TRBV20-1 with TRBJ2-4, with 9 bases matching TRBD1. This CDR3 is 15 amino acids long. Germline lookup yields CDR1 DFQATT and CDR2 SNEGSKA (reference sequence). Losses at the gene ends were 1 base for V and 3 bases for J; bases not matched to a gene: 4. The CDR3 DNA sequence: TGCAGTGCTAGAGGGACAGGGGATGACAAAAACATTCAGTACTTC. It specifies CSARGTGDDKNIQYF.

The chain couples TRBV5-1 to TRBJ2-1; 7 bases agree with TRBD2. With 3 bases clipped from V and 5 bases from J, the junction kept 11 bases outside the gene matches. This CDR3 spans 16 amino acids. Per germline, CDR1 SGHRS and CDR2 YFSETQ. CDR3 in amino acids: CASSSSTGGPHNEQFF. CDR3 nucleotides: TGCGCCAGCAGCTCGTCAACGGGAGGCCCGCACAATGAGCAGTTCTTC.

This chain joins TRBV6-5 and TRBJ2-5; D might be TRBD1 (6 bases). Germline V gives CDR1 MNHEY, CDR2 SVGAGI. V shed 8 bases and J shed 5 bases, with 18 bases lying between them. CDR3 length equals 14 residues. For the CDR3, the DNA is TGTGCCAGCCGTCTTACAGGGCCCTGGGAGACCCAGTACTTC. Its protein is CASRLTGPWETQYF.

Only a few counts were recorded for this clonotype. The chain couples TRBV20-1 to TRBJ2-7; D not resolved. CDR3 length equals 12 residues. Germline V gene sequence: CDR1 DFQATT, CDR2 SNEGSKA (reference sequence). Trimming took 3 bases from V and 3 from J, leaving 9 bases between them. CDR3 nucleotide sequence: TGCAGTGCTAGGGCGGATTTCTACGAGCAGTACTTC. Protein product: CSARADFYEQYF.

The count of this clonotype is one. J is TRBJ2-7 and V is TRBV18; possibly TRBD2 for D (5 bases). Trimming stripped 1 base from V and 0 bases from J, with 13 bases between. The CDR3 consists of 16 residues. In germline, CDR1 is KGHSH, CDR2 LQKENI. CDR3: CASSPLRGTTSYEQYF. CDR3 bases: TGTGCCAGCTCACCACTTCGGGGAACTACCTCCTACGAGCAGTACTTC.

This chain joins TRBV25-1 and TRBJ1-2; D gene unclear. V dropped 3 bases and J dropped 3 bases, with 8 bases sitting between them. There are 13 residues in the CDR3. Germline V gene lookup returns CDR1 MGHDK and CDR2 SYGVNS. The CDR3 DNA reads TGTGCCAGCAGTGATTCCGCCTACTATGGCTACACCTTC. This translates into CASSDSAYYGYTF.

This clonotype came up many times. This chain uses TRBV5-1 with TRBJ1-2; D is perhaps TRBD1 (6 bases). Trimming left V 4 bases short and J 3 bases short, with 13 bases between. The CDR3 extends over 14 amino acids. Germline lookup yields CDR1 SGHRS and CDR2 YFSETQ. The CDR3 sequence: CASSQRTDDYGYTF. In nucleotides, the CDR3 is TGCGCCAGCAGCCAGCGGACAGATGACTATGGCTACACCTTC.

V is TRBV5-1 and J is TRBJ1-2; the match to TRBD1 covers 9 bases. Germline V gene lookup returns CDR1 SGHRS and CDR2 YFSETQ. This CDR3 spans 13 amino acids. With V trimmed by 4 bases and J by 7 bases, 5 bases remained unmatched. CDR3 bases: TGCGCCAGCAGCATACAGGGGGCGCTTGGCTACACCTTC. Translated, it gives CASSIQGALGYTF.

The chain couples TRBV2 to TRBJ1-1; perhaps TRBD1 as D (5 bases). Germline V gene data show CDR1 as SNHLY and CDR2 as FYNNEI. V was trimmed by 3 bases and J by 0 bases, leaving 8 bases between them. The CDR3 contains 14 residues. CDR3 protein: CASSDPGMNTEAFF. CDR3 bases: TGTGCCAGCAGTGACCCAGGGATGAACACTGAAGCTTTCTTT.